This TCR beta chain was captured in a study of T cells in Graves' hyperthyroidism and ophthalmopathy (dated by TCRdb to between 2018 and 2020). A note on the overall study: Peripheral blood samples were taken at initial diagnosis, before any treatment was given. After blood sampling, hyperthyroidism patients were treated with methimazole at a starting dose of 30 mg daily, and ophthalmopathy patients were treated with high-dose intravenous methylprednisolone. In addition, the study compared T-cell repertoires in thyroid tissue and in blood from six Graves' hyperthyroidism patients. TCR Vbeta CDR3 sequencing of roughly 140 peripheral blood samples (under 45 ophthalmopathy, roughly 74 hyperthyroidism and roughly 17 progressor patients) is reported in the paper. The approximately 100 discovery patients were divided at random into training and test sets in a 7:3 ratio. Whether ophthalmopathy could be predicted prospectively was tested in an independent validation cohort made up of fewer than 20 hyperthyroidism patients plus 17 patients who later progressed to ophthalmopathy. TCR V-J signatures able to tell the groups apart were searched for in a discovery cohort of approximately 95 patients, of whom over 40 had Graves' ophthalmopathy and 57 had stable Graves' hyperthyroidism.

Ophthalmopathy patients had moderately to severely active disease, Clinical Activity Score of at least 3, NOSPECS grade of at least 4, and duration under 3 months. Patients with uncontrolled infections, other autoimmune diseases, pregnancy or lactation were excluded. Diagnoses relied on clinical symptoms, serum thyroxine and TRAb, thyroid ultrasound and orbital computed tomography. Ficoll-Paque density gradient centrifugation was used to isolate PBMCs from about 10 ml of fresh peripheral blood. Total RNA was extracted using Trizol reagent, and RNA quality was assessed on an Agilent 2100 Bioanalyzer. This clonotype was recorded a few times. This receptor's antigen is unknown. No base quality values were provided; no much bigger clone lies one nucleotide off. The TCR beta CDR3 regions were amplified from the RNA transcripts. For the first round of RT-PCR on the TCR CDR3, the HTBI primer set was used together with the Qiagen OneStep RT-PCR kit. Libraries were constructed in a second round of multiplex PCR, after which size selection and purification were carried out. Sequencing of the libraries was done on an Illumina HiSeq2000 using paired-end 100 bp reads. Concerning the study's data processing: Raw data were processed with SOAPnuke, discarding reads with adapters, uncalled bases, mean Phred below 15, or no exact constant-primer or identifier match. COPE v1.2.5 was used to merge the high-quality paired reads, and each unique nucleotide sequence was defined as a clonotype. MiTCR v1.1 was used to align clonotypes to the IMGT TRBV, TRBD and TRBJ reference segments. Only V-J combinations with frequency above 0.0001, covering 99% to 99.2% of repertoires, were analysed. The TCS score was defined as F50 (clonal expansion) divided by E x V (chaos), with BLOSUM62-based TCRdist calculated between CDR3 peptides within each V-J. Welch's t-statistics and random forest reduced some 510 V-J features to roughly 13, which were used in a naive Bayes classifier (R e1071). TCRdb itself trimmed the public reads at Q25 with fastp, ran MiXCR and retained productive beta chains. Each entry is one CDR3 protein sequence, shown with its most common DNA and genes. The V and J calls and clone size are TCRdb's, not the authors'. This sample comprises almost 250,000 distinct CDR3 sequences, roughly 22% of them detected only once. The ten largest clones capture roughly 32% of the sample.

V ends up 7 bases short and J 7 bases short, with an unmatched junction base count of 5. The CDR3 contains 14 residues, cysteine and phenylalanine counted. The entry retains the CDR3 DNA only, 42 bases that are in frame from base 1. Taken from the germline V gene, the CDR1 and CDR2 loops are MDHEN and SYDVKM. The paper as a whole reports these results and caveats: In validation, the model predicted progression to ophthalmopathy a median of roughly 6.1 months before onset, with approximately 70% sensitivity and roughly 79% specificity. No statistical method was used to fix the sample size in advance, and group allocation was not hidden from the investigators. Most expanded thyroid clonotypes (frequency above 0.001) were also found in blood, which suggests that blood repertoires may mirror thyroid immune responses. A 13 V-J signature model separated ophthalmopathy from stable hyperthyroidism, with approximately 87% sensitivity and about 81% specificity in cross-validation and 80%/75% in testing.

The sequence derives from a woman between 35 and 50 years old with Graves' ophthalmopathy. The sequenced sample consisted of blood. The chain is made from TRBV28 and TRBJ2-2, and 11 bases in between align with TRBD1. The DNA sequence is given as TGTGCCAGCATTTGGACAGGGGGCCTCGGGGAGCTGTTTTTT. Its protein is CASIWTGGLGELFF.